This TCR beta chain was identified during a study of T cell clonality in common variable immunodeficiency. The study, taken as a whole, reports: Fewer deletions and N-nucleotide insertions were reportedly seen in common variable immunodeficiency TCR beta sequences. T cell subpopulation sequencing would be needed to explain CVID clonality. Repertoire-complication correlations in CVID were limited by patient heterogeneity. Shared TCRbeta clones were fewer between CVID subjects than controls.

Concerning this clone: Its specificity is unknown. The read terminates 3 residues ahead of where the CDR3 ends, so the germline J gene completes it. In the same sample, other DNA sequences code for this CDR3.

Clones were sequenced by immunoSEQ multiplex PCR, and TCRdb holds only the in-frame ones, with some missing. The sample is made up of some 22,000 clones, none counted only once. CVID subjects were neither ill nor on immunomodulatory or immunosuppressive medication at sampling. There are 14 residues in the CDR3. V shed 5 bases, J shed 7 bases, and the junction held 7 bases outside the gene matches. CDR1 is KGHSH, CDR2 LQKENI, per germline. The sequence derives from a human donor with common variable immunodeficiency. The genes are TRBV18 and TRBJ1-4; 7 bases align to TRBD1. The specimen was peripheral blood mononuclear cells. CDR3: CASSKDRVGEKLFF. The covered CDR3 bases are TGTGCCAGCTCAAAAGACAGGGTCGGTGAAAAA.